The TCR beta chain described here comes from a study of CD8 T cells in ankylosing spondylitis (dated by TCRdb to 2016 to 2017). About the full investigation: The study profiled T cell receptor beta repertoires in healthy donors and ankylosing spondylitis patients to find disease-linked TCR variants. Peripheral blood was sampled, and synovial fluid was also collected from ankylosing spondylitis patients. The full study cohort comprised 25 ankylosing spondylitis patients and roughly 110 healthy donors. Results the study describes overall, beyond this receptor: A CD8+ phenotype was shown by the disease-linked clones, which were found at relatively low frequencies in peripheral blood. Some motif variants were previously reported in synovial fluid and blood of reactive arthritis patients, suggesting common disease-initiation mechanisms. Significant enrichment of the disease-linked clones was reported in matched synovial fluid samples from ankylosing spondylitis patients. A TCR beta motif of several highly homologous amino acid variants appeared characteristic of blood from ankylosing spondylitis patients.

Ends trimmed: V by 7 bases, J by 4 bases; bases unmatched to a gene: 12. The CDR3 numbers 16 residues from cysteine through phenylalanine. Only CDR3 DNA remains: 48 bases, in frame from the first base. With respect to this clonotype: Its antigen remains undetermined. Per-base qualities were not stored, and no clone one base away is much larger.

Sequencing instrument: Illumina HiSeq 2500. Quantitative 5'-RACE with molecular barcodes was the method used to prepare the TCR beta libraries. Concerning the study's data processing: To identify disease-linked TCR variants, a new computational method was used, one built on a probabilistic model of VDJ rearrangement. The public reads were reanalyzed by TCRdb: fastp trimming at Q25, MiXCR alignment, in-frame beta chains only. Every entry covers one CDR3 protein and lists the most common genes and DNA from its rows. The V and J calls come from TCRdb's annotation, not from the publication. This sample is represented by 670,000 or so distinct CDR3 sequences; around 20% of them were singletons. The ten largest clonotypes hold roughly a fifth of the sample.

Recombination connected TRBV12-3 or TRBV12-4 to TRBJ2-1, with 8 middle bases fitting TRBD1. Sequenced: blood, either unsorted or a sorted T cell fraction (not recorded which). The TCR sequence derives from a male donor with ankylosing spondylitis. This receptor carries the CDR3 CASMAEQGGRYNEQFF. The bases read TGTGCCAGCATGGCGGAACAGGGGGGCAGGTACAATGAGCAGTTCTTC.